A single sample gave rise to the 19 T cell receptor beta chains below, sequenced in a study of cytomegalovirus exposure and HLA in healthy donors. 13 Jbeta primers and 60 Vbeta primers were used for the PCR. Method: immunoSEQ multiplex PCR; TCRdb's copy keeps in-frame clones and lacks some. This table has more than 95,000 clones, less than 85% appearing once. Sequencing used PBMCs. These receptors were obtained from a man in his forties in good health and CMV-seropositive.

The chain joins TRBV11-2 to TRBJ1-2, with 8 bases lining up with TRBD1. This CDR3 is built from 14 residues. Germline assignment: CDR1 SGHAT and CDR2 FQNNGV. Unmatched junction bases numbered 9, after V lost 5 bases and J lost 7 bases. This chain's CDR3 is CASSPRTGYGGYTF. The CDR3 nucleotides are TGTGCCAGCAGCCCAAGGACAGGGTATGGTGGCTACACCTTC.

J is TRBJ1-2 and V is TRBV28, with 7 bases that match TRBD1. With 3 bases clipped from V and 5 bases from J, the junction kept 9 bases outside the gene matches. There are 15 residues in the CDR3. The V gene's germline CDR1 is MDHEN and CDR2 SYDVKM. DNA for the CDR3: TGTGCCAGCAGTTTGGGACAGCCAGGGGCTTATGGCTACACCTTC. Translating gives CASSLGQPGAYGYTF.

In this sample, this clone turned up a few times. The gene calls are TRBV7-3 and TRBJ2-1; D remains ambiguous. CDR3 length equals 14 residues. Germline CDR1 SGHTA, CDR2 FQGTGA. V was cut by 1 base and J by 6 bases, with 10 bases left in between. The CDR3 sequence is CASSLSPTSNEQFF. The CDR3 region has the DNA TGTGCCAGCAGCTTAAGTCCCACATCCAATGAGCAGTTCTTC.

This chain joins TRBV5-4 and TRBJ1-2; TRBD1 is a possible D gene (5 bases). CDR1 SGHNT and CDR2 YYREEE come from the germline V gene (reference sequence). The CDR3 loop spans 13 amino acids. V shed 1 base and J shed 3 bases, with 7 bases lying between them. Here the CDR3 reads CASSLRGDYGYTF. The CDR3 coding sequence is TGTGCCAGCAGCTTGCGGGGGGACTATGGCTACACCTTC.

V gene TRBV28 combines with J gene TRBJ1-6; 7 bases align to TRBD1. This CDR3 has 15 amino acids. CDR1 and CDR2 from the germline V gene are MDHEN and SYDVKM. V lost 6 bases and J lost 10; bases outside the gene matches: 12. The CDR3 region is CASSSLGTVGSPLHF. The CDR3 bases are TGTGCCAGCAGCTCCCTCGGGACAGTAGGATCACCCCTCCACTTT.

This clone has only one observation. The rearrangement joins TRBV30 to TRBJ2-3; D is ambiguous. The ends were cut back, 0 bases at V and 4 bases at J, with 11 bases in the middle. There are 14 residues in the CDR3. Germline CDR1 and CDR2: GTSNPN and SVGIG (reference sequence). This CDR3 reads CAWSVSSSADTQYF. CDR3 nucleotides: TGTGCCTGGAGTGTATCTAGTTCAGCAGATACGCAGTATTTT. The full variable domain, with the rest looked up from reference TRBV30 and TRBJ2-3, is SQTIHQWPATLVQPVGSPLSLECTVEGTSNPNLYWYRQAAGRGLQLLFYSVGIGQISSEVPQNLSASRPQDRQFILSSKKLLLSDSGFYLCAWSVSSSADTQYFGPGTRLTVL.

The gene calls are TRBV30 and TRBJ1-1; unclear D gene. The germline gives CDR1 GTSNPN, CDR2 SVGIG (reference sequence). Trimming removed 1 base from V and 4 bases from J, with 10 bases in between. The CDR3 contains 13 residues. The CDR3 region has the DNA TGTGCCTGGAGTGGGGCTCTGGGCACTGAAGCTTTCTTT. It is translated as CAWSGALGTEAFF.

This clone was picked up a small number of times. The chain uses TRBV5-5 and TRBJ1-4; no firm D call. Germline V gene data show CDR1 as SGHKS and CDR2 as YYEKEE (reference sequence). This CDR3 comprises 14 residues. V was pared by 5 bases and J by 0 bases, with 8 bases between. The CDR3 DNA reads TGTGCCAGCAGACTCGCCGCAACTAATGAAAAACTGTTTTTT. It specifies CASRLAATNEKLFF.

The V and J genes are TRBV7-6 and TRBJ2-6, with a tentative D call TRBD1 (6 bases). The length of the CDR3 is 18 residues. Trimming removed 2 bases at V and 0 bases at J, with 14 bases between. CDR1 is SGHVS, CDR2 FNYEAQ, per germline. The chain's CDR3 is CASSLLGALISGANVLTF. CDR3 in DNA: TGTGCCAGCAGCTTATTGGGGGCCCTTATCTCTGGGGCCAACGTCCTGACTTTC. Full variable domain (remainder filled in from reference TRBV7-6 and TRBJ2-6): GAGVSQSPRYKVTKRGQDVALRCDPISGHVSLYWYRQALGQGPEFLTYFNYEAQQDKSGLPNDRFSAERPEGSISTLTIQRTEQRDSAMYRCASSLLGALISGANVLTFGAGSRLTVL.

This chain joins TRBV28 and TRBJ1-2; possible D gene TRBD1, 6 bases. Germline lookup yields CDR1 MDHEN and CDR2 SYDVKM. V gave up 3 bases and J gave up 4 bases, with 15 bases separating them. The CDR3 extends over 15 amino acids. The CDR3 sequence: CASSLSGARIYGYTF. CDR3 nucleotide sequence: TGTGCCAGCAGTTTGTCAGGGGCAAGGATCTATGGCTACACCTTC.

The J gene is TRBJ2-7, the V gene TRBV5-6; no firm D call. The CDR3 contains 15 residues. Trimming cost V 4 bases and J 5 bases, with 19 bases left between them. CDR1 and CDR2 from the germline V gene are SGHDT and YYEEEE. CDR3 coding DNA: TGTGCCAGCAGCCCGCCTAGACGAAAGAGCAACGAGCAGTACTTC. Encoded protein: CASSPPRRKSNEQYF.

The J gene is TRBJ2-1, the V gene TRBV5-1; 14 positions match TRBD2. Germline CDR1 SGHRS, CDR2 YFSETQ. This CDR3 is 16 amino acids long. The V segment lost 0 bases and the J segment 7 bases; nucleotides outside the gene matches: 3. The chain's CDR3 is CASSLEGLAGANEQFF. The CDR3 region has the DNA TGCGCCAGCAGCTTGGAGGGACTAGCGGGAGCTAATGAGCAGTTCTTC.

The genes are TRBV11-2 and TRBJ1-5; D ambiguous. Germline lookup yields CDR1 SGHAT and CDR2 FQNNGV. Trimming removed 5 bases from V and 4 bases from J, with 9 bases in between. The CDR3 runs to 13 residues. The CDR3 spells CASSGELNQPQHF. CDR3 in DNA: TGTGCCAGCAGCGGGGAGCTTAATCAGCCCCAGCATTTT. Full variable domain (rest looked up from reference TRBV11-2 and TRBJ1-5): EAGVAQSPRYKIIEKRQSVAFWCNPISGHATLYWYQQILGQGPKLLIQFQNNGVVDDSQLPKDRFSAERLKGVDSTLKIQPAKLEDSAVYLCASSGELNQPQHFGDGTRLSIL.

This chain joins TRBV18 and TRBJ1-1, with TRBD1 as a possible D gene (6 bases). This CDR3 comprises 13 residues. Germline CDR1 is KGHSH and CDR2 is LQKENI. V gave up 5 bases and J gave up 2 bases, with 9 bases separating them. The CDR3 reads CASSTGINTEAFF. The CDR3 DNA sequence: TGTGCCAGCTCAACAGGGATTAACACTGAAGCTTTCTTT.

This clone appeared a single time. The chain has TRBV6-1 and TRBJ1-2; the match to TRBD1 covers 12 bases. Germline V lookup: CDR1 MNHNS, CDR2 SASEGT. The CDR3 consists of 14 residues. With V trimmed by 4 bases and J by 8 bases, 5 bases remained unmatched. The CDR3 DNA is TGTGCCAGCAGTGTTGGGACAGGGGGCGACGGCTACACCTTC. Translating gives CASSVGTGGDGYTF.

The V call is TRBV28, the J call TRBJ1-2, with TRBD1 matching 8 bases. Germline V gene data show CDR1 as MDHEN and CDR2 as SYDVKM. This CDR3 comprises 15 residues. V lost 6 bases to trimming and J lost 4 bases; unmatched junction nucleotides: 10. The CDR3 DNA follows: TGTGCCAGCAGAACGGACAGGGAAGGATCCTATGGCTACACCTTC. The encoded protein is CASRTDREGSYGYTF.

The CDR3 DNA is TGTGCCAGCAGCCTCGGACAGAGTCTCCTTACGGATACGCAGTATTTT. Amino acid sequence: CASSLGQSLLTDTQYF. The chain joins TRBV7-9 to TRBJ2-3, with D possibly being TRBD1 (6 bases). The V gene lost 5 bases and the J gene lost 6 bases, with 21 bases spanning the gap. Germline-derived CDR1 and CDR2 are SEHNR and FQNEAQ (reference sequence). This CDR3 region has 16 residues.

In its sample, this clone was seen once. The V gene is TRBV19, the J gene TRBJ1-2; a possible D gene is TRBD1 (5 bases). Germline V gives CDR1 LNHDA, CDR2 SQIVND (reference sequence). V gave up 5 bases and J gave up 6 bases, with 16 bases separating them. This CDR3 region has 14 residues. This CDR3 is CASSLAGRENGYTF. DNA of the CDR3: TGTGCCAGTAGTTTGGCAGGGAGGGAAAATGGCTACACCTTC.

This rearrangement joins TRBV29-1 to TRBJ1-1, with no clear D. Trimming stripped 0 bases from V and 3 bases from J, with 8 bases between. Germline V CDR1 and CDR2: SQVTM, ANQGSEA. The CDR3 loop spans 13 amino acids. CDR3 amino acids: CSVEEVRDTEAFF. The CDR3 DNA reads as TGCAGCGTTGAAGAGGTTCGGGACACTGAAGCTTTCTTT.